The next 6 T cell receptor beta chains were all read from a single sample in a study of identical twins. Each CDR3 protein is one row after TCRdb ran MiXCR on the 5' RACE reads. Of approximately 210,000 distinct CDR3 sequences listed, 9.4% are singletons. Sequencing used memory (CD45RO+) T cells sorted from blood. These receptors were taken from a woman aged 18-30 years in good health.

As for this clonotype: One end of the junction is discordant with germline, which a read error may explain. The rearrangement joins TRBV9 to TRBJ2-7; perhaps TRBD1 as D (5 bases). CDR1 is SGDLS, CDR2 YYNGEE, per germline. The CDR3 covers 11 residues. CDR3 sequence (DNA): TGTGCCAGCAGCAGAGCAGGGTCCGTGACCTTC. The encoded protein is CASSRAGSVTF.

The sample holds a few counts of this clonotype. The rearrangement links TRBV20-1 to TRBJ2-7; D not resolved. This CDR3 region has 11 residues. V lost 6 bases and J 7 bases, leaving 13 bases between the germline ends. Per the germline V gene, CDR1 is DFQATT and CDR2 is SNEGSKA (reference sequence). The CDR3, as DNA: TGCAGTGCCAGTGCCCTTGAGGAGCAGTACTTC. Its translation is CSASALEEQYF.

This clonotype has only a few counts. The chain couples TRBV7-2 to TRBJ1-1; 7 bases match TRBD1. Looked up from germline, CDR1 is SGHTA and CDR2 is FQGNSA. J lost 1 base, V lost 2 bases, and 7 bases had no gene match. The CDR3 loop spans 16 amino acids. This CDR3 is CASSLKQGQRNTEAFF. The CDR3, as DNA: TGTGCCAGCAGCTTAAAACAGGGGCAAAGGAACACTGAAGCTTTCTTT.

This clonotype was counted many times. The chain recombines TRBV7-8 with TRBJ2-5; D gene unclear. Trimming shortened V by 8 bases and J by 4 bases, and 17 bases separated the two germline ends. The length of the CDR3 is 14 residues. The germline V gene has CDR1 SGHVS and CDR2 FQNEAQ. CDR3 loop: CASRSRFVRETQYF. The DNA of the CDR3 is TGTGCCAGCCGGAGTAGGTTCGTCAGAGAGACCCAGTACTTC.

At least ten counts were recorded for this clonotype. V usage is TRBV5-1 and J usage is TRBJ2-1, with D uncertain. The V and J ends lost 0 bases and 5 bases respectively, with 6 bases between them. The CDR3 is 13 residues long. Germline V lookup: CDR1 SGHRS, CDR2 YFSETQ. The CDR3: CASSLGPNNEQFF. The CDR3 coding sequence is TGCGCCAGCAGCTTGGGGCCGAACAATGAGCAGTTCTTC.

This clonotype showed up just a few times. As DNA, the CDR3 is TGTGCCAGCAGCTCCACTAGCGGGGGGGCCAATGAGCAGTTCTTC. Encoded protein: CASSSTSGGANEQFF. The chain joins TRBV7-3 to TRBJ2-1; 13 bases are shared with TRBD2. CDR3 length equals 15 residues. The trim removed 4 bases at V and 6 bases at J, leaving 3 bases unmatched. The V gene's germline CDR1 is SGHTA and CDR2 FQGTGA.